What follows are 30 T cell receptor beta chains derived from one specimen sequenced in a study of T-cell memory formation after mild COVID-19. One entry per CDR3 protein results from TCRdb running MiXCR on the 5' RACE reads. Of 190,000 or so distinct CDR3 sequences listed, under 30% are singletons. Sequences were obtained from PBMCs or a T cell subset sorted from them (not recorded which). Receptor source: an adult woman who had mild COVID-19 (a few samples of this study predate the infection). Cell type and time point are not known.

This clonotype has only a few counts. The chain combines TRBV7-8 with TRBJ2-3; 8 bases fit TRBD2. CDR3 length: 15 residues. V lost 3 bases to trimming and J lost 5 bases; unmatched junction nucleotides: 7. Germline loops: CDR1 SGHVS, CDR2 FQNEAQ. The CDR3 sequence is CASSLTSGGGDTQYF. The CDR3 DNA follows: TGTGCCAGCAGCTTGACCAGCGGGGGAGGAGATACGCAGTATTTT.

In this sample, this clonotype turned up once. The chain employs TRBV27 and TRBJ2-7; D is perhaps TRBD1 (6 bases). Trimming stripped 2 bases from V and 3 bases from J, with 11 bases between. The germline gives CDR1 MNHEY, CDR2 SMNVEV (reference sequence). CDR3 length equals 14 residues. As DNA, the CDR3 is TGTGCCAGCAGTTTACTGCCAGGGGACTACGAGCAGTACTTC. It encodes CASSLLPGDYEQYF.

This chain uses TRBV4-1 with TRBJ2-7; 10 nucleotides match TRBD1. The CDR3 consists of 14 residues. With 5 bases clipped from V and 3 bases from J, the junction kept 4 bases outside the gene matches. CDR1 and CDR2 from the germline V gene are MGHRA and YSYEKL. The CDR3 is CASSFRTGGYEQYF. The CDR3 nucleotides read TGCGCCAGCAGCTTCCGGACAGGGGGCTACGAGCAGTACTTC.

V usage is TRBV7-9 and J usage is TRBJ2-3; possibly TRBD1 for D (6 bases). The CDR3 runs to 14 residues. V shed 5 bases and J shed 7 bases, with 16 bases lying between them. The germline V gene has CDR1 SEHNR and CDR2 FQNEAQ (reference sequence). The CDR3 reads CASSIRWGTNTQYF. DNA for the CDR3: TGTGCCAGCAGCATCAGATGGGGGACAAATACGCAGTATTTT.

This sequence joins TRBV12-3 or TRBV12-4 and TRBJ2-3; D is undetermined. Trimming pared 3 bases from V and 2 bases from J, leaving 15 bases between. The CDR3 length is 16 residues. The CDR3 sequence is CASSFRTAAYTDTQYF. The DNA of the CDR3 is TGTGCCAGCAGTTTTCGAACGGCCGCCTACACAGATACGCAGTATTTT.

CDR3 in amino acids: CTRLGLAESSYEQYF. CDR3 coding DNA: TGCACCCGACTGGGACTAGCGGAGAGCTCCTACGAGCAGTACTTC. V gene TRBV29-1 combines with J gene TRBJ2-7; 11 bases line up with TRBD2. The CDR3 runs to 15 residues. Per the germline V gene, CDR1 is SQVTM and CDR2 is ANQGSEA.

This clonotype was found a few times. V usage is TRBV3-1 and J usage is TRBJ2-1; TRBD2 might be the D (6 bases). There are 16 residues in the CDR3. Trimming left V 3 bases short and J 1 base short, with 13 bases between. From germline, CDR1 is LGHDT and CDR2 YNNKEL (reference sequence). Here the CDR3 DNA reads TGTGCCAGCAGCCACCCACGCGGGGAATCCTACAATGAGCAGTTCTTC. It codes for CASSHPRGESYNEQFF.

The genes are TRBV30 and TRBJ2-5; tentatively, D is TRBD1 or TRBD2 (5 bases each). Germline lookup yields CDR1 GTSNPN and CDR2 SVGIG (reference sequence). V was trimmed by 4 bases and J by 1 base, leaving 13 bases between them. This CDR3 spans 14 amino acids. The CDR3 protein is CAWIRWGIQETQYF. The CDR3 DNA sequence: TGTGCCTGGATTCGTTGGGGGATCCAAGAGACCCAGTACTTC.

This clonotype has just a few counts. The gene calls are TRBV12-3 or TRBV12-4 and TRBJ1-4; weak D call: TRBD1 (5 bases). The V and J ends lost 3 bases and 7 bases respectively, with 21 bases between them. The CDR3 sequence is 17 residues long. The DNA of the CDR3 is TGTGCCAGCAGTTTCGGCAGGTCAAAAGGGGACGGTGAAAAACTGTTTTTT. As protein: CASSFGRSKGDGEKLFF.

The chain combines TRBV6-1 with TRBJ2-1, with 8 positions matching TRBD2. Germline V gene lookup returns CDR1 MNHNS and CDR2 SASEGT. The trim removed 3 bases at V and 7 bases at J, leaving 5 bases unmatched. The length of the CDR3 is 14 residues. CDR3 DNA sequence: TGTGCCAGCAGTGAGGTAGCGGGGCCTAATGAGCAGTTCTTC. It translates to CASSEVAGPNEQFF.

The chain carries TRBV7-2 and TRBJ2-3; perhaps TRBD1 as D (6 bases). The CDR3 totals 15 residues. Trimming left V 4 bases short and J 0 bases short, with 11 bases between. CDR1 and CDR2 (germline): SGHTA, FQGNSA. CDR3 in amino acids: CASSSTGTSTDTQYF. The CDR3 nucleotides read TGTGCCAGCAGCTCCACTGGGACAAGCACAGATACGCAGTATTTT.

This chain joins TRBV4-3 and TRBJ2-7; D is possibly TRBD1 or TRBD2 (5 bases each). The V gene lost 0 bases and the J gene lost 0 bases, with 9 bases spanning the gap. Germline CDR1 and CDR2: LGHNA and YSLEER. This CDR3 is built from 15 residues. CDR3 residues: CASSQDRDGSYEQYF. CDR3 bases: TGCGCCAGCAGCCAAGATCGGGACGGCTCCTACGAGCAGTACTTC.

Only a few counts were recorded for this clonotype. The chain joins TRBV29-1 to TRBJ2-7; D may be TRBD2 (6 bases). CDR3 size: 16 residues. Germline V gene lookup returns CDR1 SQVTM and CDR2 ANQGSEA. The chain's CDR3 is CTWFGPQPGLIYEQYF. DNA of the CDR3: TGCACCTGGTTTGGACCTCAACCGGGACTTATCTACGAGCAGTACTTC.

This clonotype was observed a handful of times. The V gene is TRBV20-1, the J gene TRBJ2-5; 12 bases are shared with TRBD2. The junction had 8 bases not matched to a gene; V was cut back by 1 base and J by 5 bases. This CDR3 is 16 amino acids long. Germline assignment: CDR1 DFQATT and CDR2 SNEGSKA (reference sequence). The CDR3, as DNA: TGCAGTGCTAGAGGGTGGGAGACTAGCGGGGGTGAGACCCAGTACTTC. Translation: CSARGWETSGGETQYF.

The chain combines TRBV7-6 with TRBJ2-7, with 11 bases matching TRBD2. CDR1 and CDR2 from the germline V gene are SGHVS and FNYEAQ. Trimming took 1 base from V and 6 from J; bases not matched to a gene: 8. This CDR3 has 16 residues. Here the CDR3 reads CASSLVSLAGGGEQYF. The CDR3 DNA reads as TGTGCCAGCAGCTTAGTTTCCCTAGCGGGAGGAGGCGAGCAGTACTTC. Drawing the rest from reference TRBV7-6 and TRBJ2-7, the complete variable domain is GAGVSQSPRYKVTKRGQDVALRCDPISGHVSLYWYRQALGQGPEFLTYFNYEAQQDKSGLPNDRFSAERPEGSISTLTIQRTEQRDSAMYRCASSLVSLAGGGEQYFGPGTRLTVT.

CDR3 protein: CSTQDRNTEAFF. Written as DNA, the CDR3 is TGCAGCACACAGGATCGGAACACTGAAGCTTTCTTT. The J gene is TRBJ1-1, the V gene TRBV29-1; the D gene is possibly TRBD1 (5 bases). The germline V gene encodes CDR1 SQVTM and CDR2 ANQGSEA. The CDR3 runs 12 residues. Trimming removed 8 bases at V and 1 base at J, with 11 bases between.

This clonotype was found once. In nucleotides, the CDR3 is TGTGCCAGCTCTTCGGTGGCCAAGAGGACCGGGGAGCTGTTTTTT. Encoded protein: CASSSVAKRTGELFF. The chain joins TRBV12-3 or TRBV12-4 to TRBJ2-2, with unresolved D. The CDR3 spans 15 residues. Trimming shortened V by 8 bases and J by 5 bases, and 18 bases separated the two germline ends.

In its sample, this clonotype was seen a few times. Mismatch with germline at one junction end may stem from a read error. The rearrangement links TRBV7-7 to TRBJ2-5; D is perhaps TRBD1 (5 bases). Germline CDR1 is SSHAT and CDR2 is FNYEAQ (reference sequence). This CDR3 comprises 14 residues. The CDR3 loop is CASSLAGPQETQYF. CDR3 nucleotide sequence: TGTGCTAGCAGCTTAGCAGGGCCACAAGAGACCCAGTACTTC.

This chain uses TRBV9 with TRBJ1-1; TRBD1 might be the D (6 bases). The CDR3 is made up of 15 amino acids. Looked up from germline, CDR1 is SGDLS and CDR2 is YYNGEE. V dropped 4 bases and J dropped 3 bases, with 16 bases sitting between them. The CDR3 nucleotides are TGTGCCAGCAGCCCAGGGACACGCTATTACACTGAAGCTTTCTTT. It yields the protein CASSPGTRYYTEAFF.

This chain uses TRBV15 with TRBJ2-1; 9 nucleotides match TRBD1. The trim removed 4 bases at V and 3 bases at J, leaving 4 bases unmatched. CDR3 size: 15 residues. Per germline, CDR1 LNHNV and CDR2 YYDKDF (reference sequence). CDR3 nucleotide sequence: TGTGCCACCAGCACAAGACAGGGGGACTACAATGAGCAGTTCTTC. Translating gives CATSTRQGDYNEQFF. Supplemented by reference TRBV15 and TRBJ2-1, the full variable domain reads DAMVIQNPRYQVTQFGKPVTLSCSQTLNHNVMYWYQQKSSQAPKLLFHYYDKDFNNEADTPDNFQSRRPNTSFCFLDIRSPGLGDTAMYLCATSTRQGDYNEQFFGPGTRLTVL.

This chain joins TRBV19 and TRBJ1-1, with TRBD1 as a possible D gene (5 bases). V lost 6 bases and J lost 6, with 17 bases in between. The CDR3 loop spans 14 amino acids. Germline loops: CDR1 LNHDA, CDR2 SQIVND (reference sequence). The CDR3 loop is CASSWQGFDPEAFF. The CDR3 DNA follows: TGTGCCAGTAGCTGGCAGGGATTCGATCCTGAAGCTTTCTTT.

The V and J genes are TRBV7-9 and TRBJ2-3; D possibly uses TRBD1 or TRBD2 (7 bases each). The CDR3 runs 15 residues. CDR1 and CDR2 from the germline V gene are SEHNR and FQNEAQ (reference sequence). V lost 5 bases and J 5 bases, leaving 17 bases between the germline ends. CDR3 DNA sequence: TGTGCCAGCAGCGGCCGACAGGGAGGGGGAGATACGCAGTATTTT. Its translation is CASSGRQGGGDTQYF.

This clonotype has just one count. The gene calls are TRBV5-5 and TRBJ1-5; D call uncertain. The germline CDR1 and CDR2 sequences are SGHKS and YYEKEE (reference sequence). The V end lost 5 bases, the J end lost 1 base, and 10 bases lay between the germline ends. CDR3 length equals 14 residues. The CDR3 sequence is CASRSRTSNQPQHF. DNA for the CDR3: TGTGCCAGCAGGAGCCGAACAAGCAATCAGCCCCAGCATTTT. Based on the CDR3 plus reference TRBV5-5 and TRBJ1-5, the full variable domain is DAGVTQSPTHLIKTRGQQVTLRCSPISGHKSVSWYQQVLGQGPQFIFQYYEKEERGRGNFPDRFSARQFPNYSSELNVNALLLGDSALYLCASRSRTSNQPQHFGDGTRLSIL.

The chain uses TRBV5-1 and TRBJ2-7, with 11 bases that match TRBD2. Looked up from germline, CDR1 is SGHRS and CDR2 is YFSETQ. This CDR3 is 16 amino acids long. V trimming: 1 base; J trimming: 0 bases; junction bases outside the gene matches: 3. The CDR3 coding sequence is TGCGCCAGCAGCTTGCTAGCGGGAGGCCTCTCCTACGAGCAGTACTTC. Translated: CASSLLAGGLSYEQYF.

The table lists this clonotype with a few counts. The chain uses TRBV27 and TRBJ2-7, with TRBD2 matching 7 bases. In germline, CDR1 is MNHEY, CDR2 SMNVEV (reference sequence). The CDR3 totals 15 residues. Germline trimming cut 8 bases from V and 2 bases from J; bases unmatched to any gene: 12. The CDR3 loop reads CASGYGSGTTYEQYF. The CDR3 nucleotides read TGTGCCAGCGGATACGGAAGCGGGACCACCTACGAGCAGTACTTC.

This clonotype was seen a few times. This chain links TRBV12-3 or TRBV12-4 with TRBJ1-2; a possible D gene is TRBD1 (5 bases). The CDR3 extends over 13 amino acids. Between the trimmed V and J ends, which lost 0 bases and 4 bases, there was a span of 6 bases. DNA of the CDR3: TGTGCCAGCAGTTTAGCCCAGGGCTATGGCTACACCTTC. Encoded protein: CASSLAQGYGYTF.

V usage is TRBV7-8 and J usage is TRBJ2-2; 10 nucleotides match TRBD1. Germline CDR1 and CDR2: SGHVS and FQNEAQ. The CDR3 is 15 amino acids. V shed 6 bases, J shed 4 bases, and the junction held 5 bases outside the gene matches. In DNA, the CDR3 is TGTGCCAGCAGTCCCGGGACAGGGGCCACCGGGGAGCTGTTTTTT. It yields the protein CASSPGTGATGELFF. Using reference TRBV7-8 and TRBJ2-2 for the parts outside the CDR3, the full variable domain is GAGVSQSPRYKVAKRGQDVALRCDPISGHVSLFWYQQALGQGPEFLTYFQNEAQLDKSGLPSDRFFAERPEGSVSTLKIQRTQQEDSAVYLCASSPGTGATGELFFGEGSRLTVL.

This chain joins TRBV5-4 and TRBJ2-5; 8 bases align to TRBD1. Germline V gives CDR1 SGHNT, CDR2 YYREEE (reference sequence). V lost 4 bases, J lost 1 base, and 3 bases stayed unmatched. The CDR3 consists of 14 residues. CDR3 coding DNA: TGTGCCAGCAGCATACAGGGGGTCCAAGAGACCCAGTACTTC. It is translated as CASSIQGVQETQYF.

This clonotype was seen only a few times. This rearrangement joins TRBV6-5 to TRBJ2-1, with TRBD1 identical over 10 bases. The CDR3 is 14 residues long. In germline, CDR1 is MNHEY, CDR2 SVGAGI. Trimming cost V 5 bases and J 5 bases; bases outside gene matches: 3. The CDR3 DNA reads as TGTGCCAGCAGTAGGGACAGGGGAAACAATGAGCAGTTCTTC. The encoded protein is CASSRDRGNNEQFF.

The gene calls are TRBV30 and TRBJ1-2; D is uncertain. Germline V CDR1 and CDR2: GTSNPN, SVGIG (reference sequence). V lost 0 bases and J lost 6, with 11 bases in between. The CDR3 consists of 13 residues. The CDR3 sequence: CAWSVNGRHGYTF. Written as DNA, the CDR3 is TGTGCCTGGAGTGTAAATGGGCGACATGGCTACACCTTC.